This T cell receptor (beta chain) was sequenced in a study of blood T cells in healthy people across ages. Researchers collected about 9.7 milliliters of peripheral blood from every single donor. The germline CDR1 and CDR2 sequences are SGHTA and FQGNSA. V lost 4 bases, J lost 0 bases, and 9 bases lay in between. This CDR3 is 14 amino acids long. Concerning this clonotype: The antigen is not known. This may arise from a read error, as a much more abundant clone is one base away.

The use of a sample-barcoded 5' primer and a J-beta primer mix characterized a second PCR of roughly 6 to 11 cycles. TCRdb used MiXCR to reprocess the 5' RACE reads, holding one entry per CDR3 protein. The profile shows approximately 940,000 distinct CDR3 sequences, about 48% of them singletons. Findings and limits, study-wide: There was no known CMV status for donors, so expanded clonotype changes were possibly confounded. Significant beta diversity loss was already apparent by age roughly 40, declining roughly linearly.

Sequencing was carried out using blood. The TCR comes from a man aged 25 to 40 in good health. V and J are TRBV7-2 and TRBJ2-5; tentative D call: TRBD1 (6 bases). CDR3 sequence: CASSYGQYQETQYF. As DNA, the CDR3 is TGTGCCAGCAGCTACGGACAGTACCAAGAGACCCAGTACTTC.